This T cell receptor beta chain is from a study of blood T cell repertoires in COVID-19. Across the study: Italy, Spain and the United States were the sources of the convalescent and acute COVID-19 samples.

V lost 5 bases, J lost 4 bases, and 11 bases lay in between. This CDR3 contains 13 residues. Germline V lookup: CDR1 MRHNA, CDR2 SNTAGT. The assay was immunoSEQ multiplex PCR, and TCRdb's table has in-frame clones only and misses some. Counted here are about 150,000 clones, approximately 80% occurring once; the ten biggest clones make up around 6.5%. The TCR sequence derives from a woman aged 40-49 years who had recovered from COVID-19. Sequencing was carried out using PBMCs or T cells enriched from blood (not recorded which). The chain has TRBV6-4 and TRBJ2-5; maybe TRBD2 (5 bases). This chain's CDR3 is CASSIFRGETQYF. The CDR3 DNA reads TGTGCCAGCAGTATCTTTCGGGGAGAGACCCAGTACTTC.